This passage covers 28 T cell receptor beta chains from one sample sequenced in a study of cytomegalovirus exposure and HLA in healthy donors. Primers included in the PCR were 60 Vbeta and 13 Jbeta primers. Profiling relied on immunoSEQ multiplex PCR, and the TCRdb table lists in-frame clones only, not all of them. Of 150,000 to 200,000 clones listed, about three quarters are singletons. Sequencing input: PBMCs. These receptors were taken from a woman between 40 and 50 years old in good health and CMV-seronegative.

The genes are TRBV5-1 and TRBJ1-5; TRBD1 aligns across 8 bases. The germline V gene encodes CDR1 SGHRS and CDR2 YFSETQ. The V gene end was trimmed by 4 bases and the J gene end by 8 bases; junction bases not matched to a gene: 8. The CDR3 covers 14 residues. Written as DNA, the CDR3 is TGCGCCAGCAGCCCGGGGAGGGGACAGGAGCCCCAGCATTTT. The encoded protein is CASSPGRGQEPQHF.

V and J are TRBV9 and TRBJ2-3, with 7 bases matching TRBD2. Trimming took 5 bases from V and 3 from J; bases not matched to a gene: 15. The germline V gene encodes CDR1 SGDLS and CDR2 YYNGEE. The CDR3 is 17 residues long. The CDR3: CASSDSGTGGRTDTQYF. DNA of the CDR3: TGTGCCAGCAGTGACTCCGGGACCGGGGGGAGAACAGATACGCAGTATTTT.

The rearrangement joins TRBV15 to TRBJ1-5, with D possibly matching TRBD1 (6 bases). The CDR3 length is 15 residues. Between the trimmed V and J ends, which lost 3 bases and 4 bases, there was a span of 13 bases. Germline CDR1 reads LNHNV; CDR2 reads YYDKDF (reference sequence). CDR3 sequence: CATSRGDILNQPQHF. The CDR3 region has the DNA TGTGCCACCAGCAGGGGGGACATTCTTAATCAGCCCCAGCATTTT.

This clone came up a few times. The rearrangement joins TRBV28 to TRBJ1-5, with 7 bases identical to TRBD1. The germline gives CDR1 MDHEN, CDR2 SYDVKM. Trimming at V came to 3 bases and at J to 4 bases, leaving 18 bases not matched to a gene. The CDR3 runs 19 residues. The CDR3 DNA reads TGTGCCAGCAGTTTTTTGTACACAGGGGAGAATATTTGGAATCAGCCCCAGCATTTT. Encoded protein: CASSFLYTGENIWNQPQHF.

A word on this clone: An end of the junction differs from the germline gene, which may be a read error. The same CDR3 also results from other DNA sequences found in this sample. The rearrangement links TRBV30 to TRBJ1-5, with D possibly matching TRBD1 (6 bases). This CDR3 is 17 amino acids long. CDR1 is GTSNPN, CDR2 SVGIG, per germline (reference sequence). CDR3 nucleotide sequence: TGTGCCTGGAGTGTACACCCAACAGGGTTGAACAATCAGCCCCAACATTTT. Amino acid sequence: CAWSVHPTGLNNQPQHF.

This chain joins TRBV6-5 and TRBJ2-5, with 7 bases matching TRBD1. The junction had 2 bases not matched to a gene; V was cut back by 6 bases and J by 1 base. The CDR3 totals 13 residues. The germline V gene has CDR1 MNHEY and CDR2 SVGAGI. This chain's CDR3 is CASRDRSQETQYF. The CDR3 coding sequence is TGTGCCAGCAGGGACAGGAGCCAAGAGACCCAGTACTTC.

In this sample, this clone turned up a few times. J is TRBJ2-2 and V is TRBV11-2, with TRBD1 as a possible D gene (5 bases). Per germline, CDR1 SGHAT and CDR2 FQNNGV. The germline V and J ends were trimmed by 4 bases and 6 bases, with 15 bases remaining between them. This CDR3 contains 15 residues. This CDR3 reads CASSSLRWGPGELFF. The DNA for the CDR3 is TGTGCCAGCAGCTCGCTAAGGTGGGGCCCCGGGGAGCTGTTTTTT. The full variable domain, in which reference TRBV11-2 and TRBJ2-2 provide the parts outside the CDR3, is EAGVAQSPRYKIIEKRQSVAFWCNPISGHATLYWYQQILGQGPKLLIQFQNNGVVDDSQLPKDRFSAERLKGVDSTLKIQPAKLEDSAVYLCASSSLRWGPGELFFGEGSRLTVL.

The chain recombines TRBV11-3 with TRBJ2-1; TRBD2 is a possible D gene (5 bases). V gave up 4 bases and J gave up 4 bases, with 11 bases separating them. The germline CDR1 and CDR2 sequences are SGHNT and YENEEA. The CDR3 runs 14 residues. CDR3: CASSSLTGYNEQFF. CDR3 DNA: TGTGCCAGCAGCTCCTTGACGGGATACAATGAGCAGTTCTTC.

The chain is built from TRBV9 and TRBJ2-3; a weak D match, TRBD2 (5 bases). This CDR3 is built from 15 residues. Trimming stripped 1 base from V and 2 bases from J, with 11 bases between. The V gene's germline CDR1 is SGDLS and CDR2 YYNGEE. CDR3 in amino acids: CASSVTAGFTDTQYF. CDR3 nucleotide sequence: TGTGCCAGCAGCGTAACGGCGGGCTTCACAGATACGCAGTATTTT.

The rearrangement joins TRBV5-4 to TRBJ2-5, with D maybe TRBD1 (6 bases). Germline CDR1 is SGHNT and CDR2 is YYREEE (reference sequence). The V gene lost 0 bases and the J gene lost 3 bases, with 15 bases spanning the gap. This CDR3 has 16 amino acids. This chain's CDR3 is CASSLGTANPKETQYF. The CDR3 DNA reads TGTGCCAGCAGCTTGGGGACAGCGAACCCGAAAGAGACCCAGTACTTC.

This clone was seen a few times. Written as DNA, the CDR3 is TGTGCCAGCAGCTTGGTCGCTAGCGGGAGTCGGCAGTACTTC. It translates to CASSLVASGSRQYF. This chain connects TRBV5-8 to TRBJ2-7; the match to TRBD2 covers 10 bases. Germline CDR1 SGHTS, CDR2 YDEGEE. This CDR3 has 14 amino acids. The V segment lost 0 bases and the J segment 9 bases; nucleotides outside the gene matches: 6.

This clone appeared a single time. V usage is TRBV30 and J usage is TRBJ2-1, with TRBD2 as a possible D gene (5 bases). Per germline, CDR1 GTSNPN and CDR2 SVGIG (reference sequence). CDR3 length: 15 residues. The V gene lost 4 bases and the J gene lost 2 bases, with 15 bases spanning the gap. CDR3 nucleotides: TGTGCCTGGACTAGCAAGAGGGAACCCTACAATGAGCAGTTCTTC. Encoded protein: CAWTSKREPYNEQFF.

This clone was observed a single time. This chain uses TRBV19 with TRBJ1-5; no clear D. Germline V lookup: CDR1 LNHDA, CDR2 SQIVND (reference sequence). Trimming shortened V by 6 bases and J by 5 bases, and 14 bases separated the two germline ends. This CDR3 is 14 amino acids long. CDR3 DNA: TGTGCCAGTAGAGATGTCCGCGTGGATCAGCCCCAGCATTTT. It encodes CASRDVRVDQPQHF. Together with reference TRBV19 and TRBJ1-5, the CDR3 gives the full variable domain: DGGITQSPKYLFRKEGQNVTLSCEQNLNHDAMYWYRQDPGQGLRLIYYSQIVNDFQKGDIAEGYSVSREKKESFPLTVTSAQKNPTAFYLCASRDVRVDQPQHFGDGTRLSIL.

The genes are TRBV6-1 and TRBJ2-3; weak D call: TRBD2 (5 bases). The V end was cut by 3 bases, the J end by 2 bases, with 12 bases between. This CDR3 has 15 amino acids. The germline V gene encodes CDR1 MNHNS and CDR2 SASEGT. The CDR3 region has the DNA TGTGCCAGCAGTGACTGGGAGAGAGTCACAGATACGCAGTATTTT. Translating it yields CASSDWERVTDTQYF.

The gene calls are TRBV14 and TRBJ1-4, with TRBD1 as a possible D gene (6 bases). V lost 2 bases to trimming and J lost 0 bases, with 13 bases between them. Germline lookup yields CDR1 SGHDN and CDR2 FVKESK. The CDR3 sequence is 17 residues long. The CDR3 DNA is TGTGCCAGCAGCCAATTGGGACACGATGCAACTAATGAAAAACTGTTTTTT. This gives the protein CASSQLGHDATNEKLFF.

The rearrangement joins TRBV6-5 to TRBJ2-7, with D possibly matching TRBD2 (7 bases). Germline lookup yields CDR1 MNHEY and CDR2 SVGAGI. Trimming pared 1 base from V and 0 bases from J, leaving 13 bases between. This CDR3 contains 16 residues. The CDR3 sequence is CASSYYAGAGSYEQYF. Here the CDR3 DNA reads TGTGCCAGCAGTTACTACGCGGGGGCTGGCTCCTACGAGCAGTACTTC.

The rearrangement links TRBV14 to TRBJ2-3, with 7 bases that match TRBD1. CDR1 is SGHDN and CDR2 is FVKESK in the germline V gene. The CDR3 runs 15 residues. V was clipped by 4 bases and J by 0 bases; unmatched bases: 4. CDR3: CASSRRGSSTDTQYF. The CDR3 nucleotides are TGTGCCAGCAGCCGCAGGGGGTCTAGCACAGATACGCAGTATTTT.

The chain is built from TRBV6-5 and TRBJ1-6; TRBD1 matches 7 bases. J lost 10 bases, V lost 5 bases, and 5 bases had no gene match. CDR3 length equals 13 residues. Per germline, CDR1 MNHEY and CDR2 SVGAGI. This chain's CDR3 is CASSTGGGSPLHF. The CDR3, as DNA: TGTGCCAGCAGTACCGGAGGGGGCTCACCCCTCCACTTT.

The rearrangement uses TRBV11-3 and TRBJ1-2; no reliable D call. Looked up from germline, CDR1 is SGHNT and CDR2 is YENEEA. Deletions cut 6 bases from V and 3 bases from J, with 11 bases between. The CDR3 is 13 residues long. The CDR3 nucleotides are TGTGCCAGCAGTCGGAGTCTCTACTATGGCTACACCTTC. Protein sequence: CASSRSLYYGYTF.

V is TRBV9 and J is TRBJ1-1; TRBD1 agrees at 7 bases. V shed 9 bases and J 4 bases; nucleotides not matched to a gene: 6. From germline, CDR1 is SGDLS and CDR2 YYNGEE. CDR3 length: 12 residues. CDR3 bases: TGTGCCAATCAGGGGGAATGCACTGAAGCTTTCTTT. It translates to CANQGECTEAFF.

The rearrangement joins TRBV6-1 to TRBJ1-1; D remains ambiguous. The CDR3 has 14 residues. The V gene's germline CDR1 is MNHNS and CDR2 SASEGT. Trimming removed 5 bases at V and 3 bases at J, with 13 bases between. CDR3 sequence reads: CASSSRGGDTEAFF. In DNA, the CDR3 is TGTGCCAGCAGTAGTCGCGGCGGGGACACTGAAGCTTTCTTT.

A word on this clone: Mismatch with germline at one junction end may stem from a read error. This chain connects TRBV14 to TRBJ2-4; D perhaps matches TRBD1 (6 bases). CDR1 is SGHDN, CDR2 FVKESK, per germline. The CDR3 covers 16 residues. The CDR3 spells CASSRSGHQGLNIQYF. The CDR3 DNA is TGTGCCAGCAGTAGGTCGGGACACCAAGGCCTAAACATTCAGTACTTT.

Comments on this clone: The junction shows a germline mismatch at one end, possibly a read error. The chain carries TRBV11-3 and TRBJ2-2, with TRBD1 identical over 11 bases. Germline lookup yields CDR1 SGHNT and CDR2 YENEEA. The length of the CDR3 is 15 residues. The CDR3 sequence is CANSTGTGGTGELFF. For the CDR3, the DNA is TGTGCCAACAGCACCGGGACAGGGGGGACCGGGGAGCTGTTTTTT.

The rearrangement links TRBV30 to TRBJ1-3; no definite D call. Germline V gives CDR1 GTSNPN, CDR2 SVGIG (reference sequence). Trimming removed 2 bases at V and 2 bases at J, with 7 bases between. The CDR3 loop spans 13 amino acids. CDR3 DNA: TGTGCCTGGAGTCCCGGGGCTGGAAACACCATATATTTT. This gives the protein CAWSPGAGNTIYF.

There are a few counts of this clone. V gene TRBV19 combines with J gene TRBJ2-7; 8 nucleotides match TRBD2. The germline V gene has CDR1 LNHDA and CDR2 SQIVND (reference sequence). V was pared by 8 bases and J by 6 bases, with 9 bases of the junction left unmatched. The CDR3 sequence is 13 residues long. CDR3 nucleotide sequence: TGTGCCAGTTCCCCGGGGGGGGTAAGCGAGCAGTACGTC. This codes for CASSPGGVSEQYV.

V gene TRBV9 combines with J gene TRBJ2-1; 11 bases map to TRBD2. CDR3 length equals 18 residues. V was pared by 0 bases and J by 7 bases, with 12 bases of the junction left unmatched. CDR1 is SGDLS, CDR2 YYNGEE, per germline. CDR3 bases: TGTGCCAGCAGCGTAGGGCTAGCGGGAGGTTTGAGGTGGAATGAGCAGTTCTTC. Protein product: CASSVGLAGGLRWNEQFF.

The rearrangement joins TRBV12-2 to TRBJ2-2; the table's D gene call, TRBD2, was not cross checked with the DNA. TRBV12-2 is a pseudogene. The CDR3 is 16 amino acids. The CDR3 DNA follows: TGTGCAAGTCGGGAACCAGATGAGGCGGACACCGGGGAGCTGTTTTTT. The encoded protein is CASREPDEADTGELFF.

The chain uses TRBV18 and TRBJ2-2; no firm D call. CDR3 size: 15 residues. V lost 5 bases to trimming and J lost 5 bases, with 15 bases between them. The germline V gene has CDR1 KGHSH and CDR2 LQKENI. The CDR3 DNA reads as TGTGCCAGCTCATACATCTGGCTAGGTACCGGGGAGCTGTTTTTT. Translating it yields CASSYIWLGTGELFF. Full variable domain (rest looked up from reference TRBV18 and TRBJ2-2): NAGVMQNPRHLVRRRGQEARLRCSPMKGHSHVYWYRQLPEEGLKFMVYLQKENIIDESGMPKERFSAEFPKEGPSILRIQQVVRGDSAAYFCASSYIWLGTGELFFGEGSRLTVL.